This is a list of T cell receptor beta chains from one sample in a study of tumor and adjacent non-tumor tissue in lung cancer. Each CDR3 protein is one row after TCRdb ran MiXCR on the multiplex PCR reads. The table includes over 110,000 distinct CDR3 sequences, around 61% detected once. The sample was lung tumor tissue. The receptor set was obtained from a man aged 55 to 70 with small cell lung cancer. Both conserved end residues are part of each CDR3. D genes are given only for firm matches.

length,D,J,V,CDR3
12,-,TRBJ1-1,TRBV11-1,CASSHRGTEAFF
14,-,TRBJ2-5,TRBV28,CACTPWGGKESQYF
15,-,TRBJ2-6,TRBV18,CASSPQIGGANVLTF
16,TRBD2,TRBJ2-7,TRBV4-1,CASSQASGRGPYEQYF
12,-,TRBJ1-2,TRBV6-1,CASSDLIGGYTF
13,TRBD1,TRBJ1-5,TRBV20-1,CSVRDRGNQPQHF
15,-,TRBJ2-3,TRBV11-2,CASSPLDGRADTQYF
17,-,TRBJ2-1,TRBV11-2,CASDRGLSGEGRREQFF
19,TRBD2,TRBJ2-2,TRBV4-1,CASSQGRGGLAGSTGELFF
14,TRBD2,TRBJ2-7,TRBV20-1,CNARSGRCSYEQYF
17,-,TRBJ2-2,TRBV30,CACTDGRLGANTGELLF
12,-,TRBJ1-2,TRBV29-1,CSVAHGDYGYTF
15,TRBD2,TRBJ2-2,TRBV29-1,CSVELAGAHTGELFF
15,-,TRBJ2-3,TRBV20-1,CNASGDLRNADTQYF
16,-,TRBJ2-2,TRBV11-2,CASCRESGRNTGELFF
16,TRBD2,TRBJ2-2,TRBV11-2,CASSLRASSISGKLFF
12,-,TRBJ2-3,TRBV6-6,CAGSYSADTQYF
18,-,TRBJ2-3,TRBV4-2,CASSPGEGYAWSTDTQYF
12,-,TRBJ2-7,TRBV6-6,CASSYEAYEQYF
16,TRBD1,TRBJ1-1,TRBV20-1,CSVNSGQGASRTEAFF
15,TRBD2,TRBJ2-5,TRBV4-2,CVSTPGLASEETQYF
12,-,TRBJ2-1,TRBV6-1,CASMFSVPEQFF
15,-,TRBJ2-1,TRBV10-2,CAISGICGLYNEQFF
14,TRBD2,TRBJ2-1,TRBV11-3,CASCLAGGYNEQFF
16,TRBD2,TRBJ2-1,TRBV20-1,CSASILAANSYNERFF
15,-,TRBJ1-2,TRBV6-5,CASSYLRGNNYGYTF
12,-,TRBJ2-7,TRBV6-6,CASSYSIFEQYF
12,-,TRBJ1-6,TRBV12-3/TRBV12-4,CASSRQRGPLHF
14,-,TRBJ2-1,TRBV5-1,CASSEDTTYNEQFF
11,-,TRBJ1-1,TRBV11-2,CTCSLNTEAFF
15,-,TRBJ2-7,TRBV5-4,CASSSYTNGRSEQYF
12,-,TRBJ2-5,TRBV5-4,CASNRGGETQYF
15,-,TRBJ1-2,TRBV4-2,CASSQELIVDYDYTF
14,TRBD2,TRBJ2-1,TRBV6-1,CASHLAGAYNEQFF
17,-,TRBJ2-2,TRBV11-3,CVSSPRRASGLGGELFF
13,-,TRBJ2-1,TRBV29-1,CSAGSGRYNEQFF
16,-,TRBJ1-1,TRBV12-3/TRBV12-4,CVSRRRDGGTVTEAFF
17,TRBD2,TRBJ2-1,TRBV11-3,CASSLDWSSGRPGEEFF
14,-,TRBJ2-4,TRBV20-1,CSASDGLAKNIQYF
18,-,TRBJ2-5,TRBV12-3/TRBV12-4,CASSYRRDSKLYQETQYF